The rows below give T cell receptor beta chains drawn from one sample of a study of cytomegalovirus exposure and HLA in healthy donors. Profiled with immunoSEQ multiplex PCR; TCRdb holds only in-frame clones, not every one. The repertoire holds more than 110,000 clones, with around 90% as singletons. Sample: PBMCs. The receptors were sampled from a woman between 18 and 29 years old in good health and CMV-seropositive. The CDR3 runs from the conserved cysteine through the conserved F or W. Each record gives: V gene, J gene, D gene, clone size, CDR3 DNA, CDR3 protein. D genes are given only for firm matches. Size tells how often a clone was seen (once, few, many) or the class of an expanded clone, and some rows leave it out.

>TRBV5-4|TRBJ2-7|.|.
TGTGCCAGCAGCTTGCGGACAGCGGAAGAGCAGTACTTC
CASSLRTAEEQYF
>TRBV5-5|TRBJ2-7|TRBD2|.
TGTGCCAGCAGCGTGGGACTAGCTCTTTACGAGCAGTACTTC
CASSVGLALYEQYF
>TRBV5-1|TRBJ2-5|.|.
TGCGCCAGCAGCTTGACAGCCCAAGAGACCCAGTACTTC
CASSLTAQETQYF
>TRBV7-2|TRBJ1-1|.|.
TGTGCCAGCAGCTTAAGAGGGGAGGGGAGGGTGGCTTTCTTT
CASSLRGEGRVAFF
>TRBV28|TRBJ1-5|TRBD1|many
TGTGCCAGCAGTTTATCCAACAGGGGAAGAAGGCCCCAGCATTTT
CASSLSNRGRRPQHF
>TRBV6-5|TRBJ1-2|.|.
TGTGCCAGCAGTTACTTGGAGGGTTGGGCTGGCTACACCTTC
CASSYLEGWAGYTF
>TRBV27|TRBJ2-1|.|once
TGTGCCAGCACAGACTACAATGAGCAGTTCTTC
CASTDYNEQFF
>TRBV28|TRBJ2-7|.|.
TGTGCCAGCAGTTTGGTAGAGGGCCACGAGCAGTACTTC
CASSLVEGHEQYF
>TRBV5-1|TRBJ2-1|.|.
TGCGCCAGCAGCTCCCATTACTACACCTACAATGAGCAGTTCTTC
CASSSHYYTYNEQFF
>TRBV4-1|TRBJ2-7|TRBD2|.
TGCGCCAGCAGCCTTAGCGGGAGCACCTACGAGCAGTACTTC
CASSLSGSTYEQYF
>TRBV6-6|TRBJ2-5|.|.
TGTGCCAGCAGTTACTCTGGAGCGACCCAGTACTTC
CASSYSGATQYF
>TRBV10-3|TRBJ2-5|TRBD2|.
TGTGCCATCAGTGAGCGAGCGGGGGGGCCGATGGAGACCCAGTACTTC
CAISERAGGPMETQYF
>TRBV6-1|TRBJ2-7|TRBD1|.
TGTGCCAGCAGTGAGCAAGGACAGGGCTCAGGCGAGCAGTACTTC
CASSEQGQGSGEQYF
>TRBV2|TRBJ1-1|.|.
TGTGCCAGCAGCCCCCTTGAGGGCACTGAAGCTTTCTTT
CASSPLEGTEAFF
>TRBV5-1|TRBJ1-3|.|few
TGCGCCAGCAGCTTGCGTTTGGGAAACACCATATATTTT
CASSLRLGNTIYF
>TRBV28|TRBJ2-7|.|.
TGTGCCAGCAGTTTTGCGGCAGGGTACGAGCAGTACTTC
CASSFAAGYEQYF
>TRBV5-6|TRBJ2-5|.|once
TGTGCCAGCAGCTTGGATAGCGGAGCCTTCCAAGAGACCCAGTACTTC
CASSLDSGAFQETQYF
>TRBV2|TRBJ1-5|TRBD1|.
TGTGCCAGCAGTGAAGCGGGACAGTCGAATCAGCCCCAGCATTTT
CASSEAGQSNQPQHF
>TRBV28|TRBJ1-4|TRBD1|once
TGTGCCAGCGGCCGACAGGGAGGTGAAAAACTGTTTTTT
CASGRQGGEKLFF
>TRBV27|TRBJ1-2|TRBD1|.
TGTGCCAGCAGGACCGGTCGGACAGGGCGGACGGATGGCTACACCTTC
CASRTGRTGRTDGYTF
>TRBV9|TRBJ2-7|.|.
TGTGCCAGCAGCGTAGGTCCTAAATACGAGCAGTACTTC
CASSVGPKYEQYF
>TRBV19|TRBJ1-1|TRBD1|.
TGTGCCAGTAGTATAACAGGGGTGGGGAACACTGAAGCTTTCTTT
CASSITGVGNTEAFF
>TRBV30|TRBJ2-3|.|.
TGTGCCTGGAGTCCCGCGACAGATACGCAGTATTTT
CAWSPATDTQYF
>TRBV27|TRBJ2-2|.|.
TGTGCCAGCAGTTCTACCGGGGAGCTGTTTTTT
CASSSTGELFF
>TRBV6-5|TRBJ2-5|.|.
TGTGCCAGCAGGATACAGGGTGCTGAGACCCAGTACTTC
CASRIQGAETQYF
>TRBV5-6|TRBJ2-2|.|.
TGTGCCAGCAGCTTGGCGCCGACAACCGGGGAGCTGTTTTTT
CASSLAPTTGELFF
>TRBV28|TRBJ1-2|.|.
TGTGCCAGCAGGTCGGGATCCGGCTATGGCTACACCTTC
CASRSGSGYGYTF
>TRBV7-2|TRBJ1-2|.|once
TGTGCCAGCAGCCTTCCCGGTTGGAACTATGGCTACACCTTC
CASSLPGWNYGYTF
>TRBV6-6|TRBJ2-4|TRBD1|.
TGTGCCAGCAGGACCGGGACAGGGAAAAACATTCAGTACTTC
CASRTGTGKNIQYF
>TRBV2|TRBJ1-2|TRBD1|.
TGTGCCAGCAAGGGGGCAGGGGACTATGGCTACACCTTC
CASKGAGDYGYTF
>TRBV7-3|TRBJ1-1|TRBD1|.
TGTGCCAGCAGCTCTATGCGCCGGGACAGCCAGGGCGAAGCTTTCTTT
CASSSMRRDSQGEAFF
>TRBV5-1|TRBJ2-3|TRBD2|.
TGCGCCAGCAGCTTGGCCCCGATAGCGGGGGGCGGTACGCAGTATTTT
CASSLAPIAGGGTQYF
>TRBV29-1|TRBJ1-1|.|.
TGCAGCGTTGAAAATCCGGGATGGGACACTGAAGCTTTCTTT
CSVENPGWDTEAFF
>TRBV9|TRBJ2-3|TRBD2|.
TGTGCCAGCAGCGGATACCATACTAGCGCAGATACGCAGTATTTT
CASSGYHTSADTQYF
>TRBV7-6|TRBJ2-7|TRBD1|.
TGTGCCAGCAGCTTAGGAGCCGGGACAGTAGCCTACGAGCAGTACTTC
CASSLGAGTVAYEQYF
>TRBV11-3|TRBJ2-1|.|.
TGTGCCAGCAGCCTTAGCGGAAATGACAATGAGCAGTTCTTC
CASSLSGNDNEQFF
>TRBV7-8|TRBJ2-1|.|.
TGTGCCAGCAGCTTACCGGGCGGGAACAATGAGCAGTTCTTC
CASSLPGGNNEQFF
>TRBV7-6|TRBJ2-7|.|.
TGTGCCAGCAGCTTAGAATGGACGGGATCCTACGAGCAGTACTTC
CASSLEWTGSYEQYF
>TRBV9|TRBJ1-2|.|.
TGTGCCAGCAGCGCAGCCCCCCAGGTTAAAGGCGGCTACACCTTC
CASSAAPQVKGGYTF
>TRBV2|TRBJ2-1|.|.
TGTGCCAGCACCCTGGACTCTGCGGGACACAATGAGCAGTTCTTC
CASTLDSAGHNEQFF
>TRBV6-5|TRBJ2-7|TRBD2|.
TGTGCCAGCAGGGCTAGCGGCACCTACGAGCAGTACTTC
CASRASGTYEQYF
>TRBV6-1|TRBJ2-7|TRBD2|.
TGTGCCAGCAGTGCCGGGACTATCATAGGCGAGCAGTACTTC
CASSAGTIIGEQYF
>TRBV18|TRBJ2-1|.|.
TGTGCCAGCTCACTAGACTTCTCCTACAATGAGCAGTTCTTC
CASSLDFSYNEQFF
>TRBV9|TRBJ2-3|TRBD2|.
TGTGCCAGCAGCGCCGGGACTAGCGGGCTTAGCACAGATACGCAGTATTTT
CASSAGTSGLSTDTQYF
>TRBV18|TRBJ2-1|.|.
TGTGCCAGCTCATTCCCCCCTCCCGATGAGCAGTTCTTC
CASSFPPPDEQFF
>TRBV18|TRBJ2-1|.|once
TGTGCCAGCTCACCAGGGGGGACAGTATACAATGAGCAGTTCTTC
CASSPGGTVYNEQFF
>TRBV10-3|TRBJ2-5|.|.
TGTGCCATCAGTGACGTGGGCGGGGAGACCCAGTACTTC
CAISDVGGETQYF
>TRBV30|TRBJ2-3|.|.
TGTGCCGTGACTGTTGCCTTATCTAGCACAGATACGCAGTATTTT
CAVTVALSSTDTQYF
>TRBV4-3|TRBJ1-5|.|.
TGCGCCAGCAGCCAAGATGGCCAGGGGAATCAGCCCCAGCATTTT
CASSQDGQGNQPQHF
>TRBV6-5|TRBJ1-1|.|.
TGTGCCAGCGGGCTCGTGGGTGGTTACACTGAAGCTTTCTTT
CASGLVGGYTEAFF
>TRBV14|TRBJ2-1|TRBD1|.
TGTGCCAGCAGCCTTCAGGGGGTTCGTTCCTACAATGAGCAGTTCTTC
CASSLQGVRSYNEQFF
>TRBV5-6|TRBJ1-5|.|.
TGTGCCAGCAGTTCGATGGGCAGAAATCAGCCCCAGCATTTT
CASSSMGRNQPQHF
>TRBV6-5|TRBJ1-2|TRBD1|.
TGTGCCAGCAGCAGGACAGGGGTAGGCTATGGCTACACCTTC
CASSRTGVGYGYTF